Given below is one T cell receptor beta chain in context. This sample is part of a study of blood T cell repertoires in COVID-19. The table came from immunoSEQ multiplex PCR; TCRdb's copy has only in-frame clones and leaves some out. This table holds roughly 230,000 clones, approximately 92% found once. V was trimmed by 1 base and J by 4 bases, leaving 11 bases between them. The germline CDR1 and CDR2 sequences are LGHNA and YSLEER. The CDR3 loop spans 15 amino acids. Sequences were obtained from peripheral blood. The chain employs TRBV4-3 and TRBJ1-3; no firm D call. This TCR was sampled from a woman aged 35 to 49 who had recovered from COVID-19. The CDR3 nucleotides read TGCGCCAGCAGCCAAGTTGGAGGGAACGGAAACACCATATATTTT. Translating it yields CASSQVGGNGNTIYF.